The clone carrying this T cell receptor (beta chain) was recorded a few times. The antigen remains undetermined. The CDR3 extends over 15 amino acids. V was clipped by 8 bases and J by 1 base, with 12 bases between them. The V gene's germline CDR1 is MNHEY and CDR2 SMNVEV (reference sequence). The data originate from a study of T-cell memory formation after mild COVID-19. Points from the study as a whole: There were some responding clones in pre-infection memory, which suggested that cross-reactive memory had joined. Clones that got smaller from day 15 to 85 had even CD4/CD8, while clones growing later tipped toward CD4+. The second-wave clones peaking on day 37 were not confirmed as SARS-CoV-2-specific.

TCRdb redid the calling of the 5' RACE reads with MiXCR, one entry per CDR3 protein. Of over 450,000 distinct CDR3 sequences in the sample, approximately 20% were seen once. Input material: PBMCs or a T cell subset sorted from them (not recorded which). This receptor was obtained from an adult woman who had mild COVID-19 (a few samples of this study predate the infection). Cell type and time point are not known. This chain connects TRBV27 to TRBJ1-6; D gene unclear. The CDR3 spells CASLTRLSYNSPLHF. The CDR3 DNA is TGTGCCAGCCTGACACGATTGTCCTATAATTCACCCCTCCACTTT.